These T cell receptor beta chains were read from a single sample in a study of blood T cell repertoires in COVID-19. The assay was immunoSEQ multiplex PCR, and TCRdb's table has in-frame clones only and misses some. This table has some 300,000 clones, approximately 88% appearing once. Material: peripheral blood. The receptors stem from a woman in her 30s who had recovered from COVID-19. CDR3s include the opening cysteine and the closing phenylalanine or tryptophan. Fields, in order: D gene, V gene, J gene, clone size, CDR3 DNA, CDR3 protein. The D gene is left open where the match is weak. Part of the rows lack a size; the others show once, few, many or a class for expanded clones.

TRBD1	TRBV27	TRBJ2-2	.	TGTGCCAGCAGTTTGTCCCCCGGGACAGGGTTGGCCGGGGAGCTGTTTTTT	CASSLSPGTGLAGELFF
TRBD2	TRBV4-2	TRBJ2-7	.	TGTGCCAGCAGCCAAGAAGTAGCGGGGGCGTCCTACGAGCAGTACTTC	CASSQEVAGASYEQYF
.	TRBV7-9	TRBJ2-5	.	TGTGCCAGCAGCTTTCCAGGGTCGGTAGAGACCCAGTACTTC	CASSFPGSVETQYF
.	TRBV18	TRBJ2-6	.	TGTGCCAGCTCACCGAGTGGAGGTGGGGCCAACGTCCTGACTTTC	CASSPSGGGANVLTF
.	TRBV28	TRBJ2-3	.	TGTGCCAGCAGTTTCCAGGGGTCAGGCACAGATACGCAGTATTTT	CASSFQGSGTDTQYF
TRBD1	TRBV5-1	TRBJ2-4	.	TGCGCCAGCAGCGCTGGACAGGGGGAAAACATTCAGTACTTC	CASSAGQGENIQYF
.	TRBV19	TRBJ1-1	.	TGTGCCAGTAGTACGGGTCCGAGCGGCACTGAAGCTTTCTTT	CASSTGPSGTEAFF
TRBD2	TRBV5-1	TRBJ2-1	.	TGCGCCAGCAGCTCGAAGACTAGCGGGGGGCCCAATGAGCAGTTCTTC	CASSSKTSGGPNEQFF
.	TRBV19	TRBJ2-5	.	TGTGCCAGTAGGGGATTCAGGGATCGAGAGACCCAGTACTTC	CASRGFRDRETQYF
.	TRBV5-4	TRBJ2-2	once	TGTGCCAGCAGCTTAAAAGCGCCAGACACCGGGGAGCTGTTTTTT	CASSLKAPDTGELFF
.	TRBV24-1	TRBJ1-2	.	TGTGCCACCAGTCTGGGTCCCCGGGACTCAGACCGCCTACTCTATGGCTACACCTTC	CATSLGPRDSDRLLYGYTF
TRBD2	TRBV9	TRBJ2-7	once	TGTGCCAGCAGCCCCCACCCCAGCGGGGGGGCCGGTTTTCACGAGCAGTACTTC	CASSPHPSGGAGFHEQYF
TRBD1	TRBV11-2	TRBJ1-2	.	TGTGCCAGCAGCCCGGGATTAGGACAGGGGATCTATGGCTACACCTTC	CASSPGLGQGIYGYTF
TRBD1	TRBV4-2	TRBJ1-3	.	TGTGCCAGCAGCCAAAGGACAGGGGGCCAATACTCTGGAAACACCATATATTTT	CASSQRTGGQYSGNTIYF
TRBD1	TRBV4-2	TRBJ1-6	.	TGTGCCAGCAGCCAAGGCCCCCGGGACAGGGGTAATTCACCCCTCCACTTT	CASSQGPRDRGNSPLHF
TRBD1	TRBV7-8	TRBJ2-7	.	TGTGCCAGCAGCATGGACAGGGCTACCTACGAGCAGTACTTC	CASSMDRATYEQYF
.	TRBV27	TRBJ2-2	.	TGTGCCAGCAGTTCATACGACTGGAGCACCGGGGAGCTGTTTTTT	CASSSYDWSTGELFF
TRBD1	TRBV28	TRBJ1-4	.	TGTGCCAGCAGTTCCGGGACAGGCGATGAAAAACTGTTTTTT	CASSSGTGDEKLFF
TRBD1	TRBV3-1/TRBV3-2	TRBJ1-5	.	TGTGCCAGCAGCCAGACAGGGAATCAGCCCCAGCATTTT	CASSQTGNQPQHF
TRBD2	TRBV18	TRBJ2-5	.	TGTGCCAGCTCACCCCAGACTAGCGGGGGGGCTGAGACCCAGTACTTC	CASSPQTSGGAETQYF
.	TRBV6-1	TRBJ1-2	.	TGTGCCAGCAGTGAGTCAGTTAACTATGGCTACACCTTC	CASSESVNYGYTF
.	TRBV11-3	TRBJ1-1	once	TGTGCCAGCAGCTCGACAGTCTACGCTGAAGCTTTCTTT	CASSSTVYAEAFF
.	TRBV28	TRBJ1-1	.	TGTGCCAGCAGTCCATTCAGGGGATATGAAGCTTTCTTT	CASSPFRGYEAFF
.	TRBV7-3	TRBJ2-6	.	TGTGCCAGCAGCCCTGGGGGGTACTCTGGGGCCAACGTCCTGACTTTC	CASSPGGYSGANVLTF
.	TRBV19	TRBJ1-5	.	TGTGCCAGTAACCCATATTCCGGACGGGAAAATCAGCCCCAGCATTTT	CASNPYSGRENQPQHF
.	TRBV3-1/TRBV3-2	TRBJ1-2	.	TGTGCCAGCAGCCAAGGGCAGTCTAACTATGGCTACACCTTC	CASSQGQSNYGYTF
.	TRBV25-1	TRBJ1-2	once	TGTGCCAGCAGTGAACAGGGTCTGGGGGGCTACACCTTC	CASSEQGLGGYTF
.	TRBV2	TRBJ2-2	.	TGTGCCAGCAGAGTTCTATCTACCACCGGGGAGCTGTTTTTT	CASRVLSTTGELFF
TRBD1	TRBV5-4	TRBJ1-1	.	TGTGCCAGCAGCCCGGGACAGGAACTTATGAACACTGAAGCTTTCTTT	CASSPGQELMNTEAFF
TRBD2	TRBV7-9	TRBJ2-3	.	TGTGCCAGCAGCTTAGCTTTGACTAGCCTAGACACAGATACGCAGTATTTT	CASSLALTSLDTDTQYF
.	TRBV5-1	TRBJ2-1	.	TGCGCCAGCAGCTTCCCGGCCGAGGGTGAGCAGTTCTTC	CASSFPAEGEQFF
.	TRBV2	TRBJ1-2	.	TGTGCCAGCAGCGAGGGAGATGGCTACACCTTC	CASSEGDGYTF
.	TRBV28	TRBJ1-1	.	TGTGCCAGCAGCTCCCCCGGAGGGGCGAACACTGAAGCTTTCTTT	CASSSPGGANTEAFF
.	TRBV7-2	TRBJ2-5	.	TGTGCCAGCAGCTTATTCGGTCCTCAAGAGACCCAGTACTTC	CASSLFGPQETQYF
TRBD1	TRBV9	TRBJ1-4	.	TGTGCCAGCAGCTCCGGGACAGGGGGGGAAAAACTGTTTTTT	CASSSGTGGEKLFF
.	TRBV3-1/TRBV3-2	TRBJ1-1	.	TGTGCCAGCAGCCAAGCGGGGGACTTTGAAGCTTTCTTT	CASSQAGDFEAFF
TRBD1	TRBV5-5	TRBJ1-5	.	TGTGCCAGCAGCGCACAGGGGGCAGGGAGCAATCAGCCCCAGCATTTT	CASSAQGAGSNQPQHF
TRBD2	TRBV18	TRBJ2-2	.	TGTGCCAGCTCACCAGGGCTTGAGCGGGGGGCCAACACCGGGGAGCTGTTTTTT	CASSPGLERGANTGELFF
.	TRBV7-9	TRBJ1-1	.	TGTGCCAGCAGACCTACTAACACTGAAGCTTTCTTT	CASRPTNTEAFF
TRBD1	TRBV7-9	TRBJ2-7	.	TGTGCCAGCAGCTTAGCTCCGGAGAGGGGGCCGGAACCCTACGAGCAGTACTTC	CASSLAPERGPEPYEQYF
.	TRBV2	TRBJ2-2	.	TGTGCCAACCGAGCACAGGGCTCGAACACCGGGGAGCTGTTTTTT	CANRAQGSNTGELFF
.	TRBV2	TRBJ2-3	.	TGTGCCAGCAGATCCCCCCGGGGGGCAAATACGCAGTATTTT	CASRSPRGANTQYF
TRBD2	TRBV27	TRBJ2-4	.	TGTGCCAGCAGTTTAGGCGGGGGTCTAGCCAAAAACATTCAGTACTTC	CASSLGGGLAKNIQYF
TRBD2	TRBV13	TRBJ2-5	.	TGTGCCAGCAGCCACCTCAGTACGGGGGGGACCCAGTACTTC	CASSHLSTGGTQYF
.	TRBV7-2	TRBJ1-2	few	TGTGCCAGCAGACCGTTTCCAGTTGGCGGCTACACCTTC	CASRPFPVGGYTF
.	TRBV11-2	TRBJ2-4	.	TGTGCCAGCAGCTTAAGTGGCAGTCTAGCCAAAAACATTCAGTACTTC	CASSLSGSLAKNIQYF
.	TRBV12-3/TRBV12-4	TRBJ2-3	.	TGTGCCAGCAGCAATGGGCCCACAGATACGCAGTATTTT	CASSNGPTDTQYF
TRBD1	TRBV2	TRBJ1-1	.	TGTGCCAGCCAGGGACAGGGTGTTGGTGAAGCTTTCTTT	CASQGQGVGEAFF
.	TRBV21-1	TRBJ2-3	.	TGTGCCAGCAGCTCTGACAGGGCCACAGATACGCAGTATTTT	CASSSDRATDTQYF
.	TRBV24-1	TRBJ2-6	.	TGTGCCACCAGTGATCCCACAACTGGGGCCAACGTCCTGACTTTC	CATSDPTTGANVLTF
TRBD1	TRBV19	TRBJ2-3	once	TGTGCCAGTAGTGACAGGGGGCTTGGCACAGATACGCAGTATTTT	CASSDRGLGTDTQYF
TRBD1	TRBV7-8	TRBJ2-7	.	TGTGCCAGCAGCTTAAGGGACAGGGGCGGCGAGCAGTACTTC	CASSLRDRGGEQYF
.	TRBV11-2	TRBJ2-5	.	TGTGCCAGCAGCGACTGGGCGGGCTTGCAAGAGACCCAGTACTTC	CASSDWAGLQETQYF
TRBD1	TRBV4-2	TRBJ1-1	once	TGTGCCAGCAGCCGGGACAGTCTGAACACTGAAGCTTTCTTT	CASSRDSLNTEAFF
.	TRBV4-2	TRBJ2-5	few	TGTGCCAGCAGCCAAGTGCAGGGGCAAGAGACCCAGTACTTC	CASSQVQGQETQYF
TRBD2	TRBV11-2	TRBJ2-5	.	TGTGCCAGCACTTTAGCGGGCTACCTACAAGAGACCCAGTACTTC	CASTLAGYLQETQYF
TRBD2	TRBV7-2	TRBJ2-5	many	TGTGCCAGCAGCTTAGGGCTAGCGCCGGGGGGCCAAGAGACCCAGTACTTC	CASSLGLAPGGQETQYF